The T cell receptor (beta chain) under discussion was sequenced for a study of blood T cell repertoires in COVID-19. Germline V gives CDR1 MNHNY, CDR2 SVGAGI (reference sequence). With 7 bases clipped from V and 2 bases from J, the junction kept 11 bases outside the gene matches. The CDR3 contains 15 residues. For recovered donors of Cohort 3, there were two negative PCRs, clearance, or symptom resolution. This table comes from immunoSEQ multiplex PCR, and its TCRdb copy is limited to in-frame clones, with some not included. The table records 350,000 to 400,000 clones, approximately 90% of them present only once.

The sequence derives from a woman aged 18-29 years who had recovered from COVID-19. The specimen was PBMCs or T cells enriched from blood (not recorded which). The chain joins TRBV6-6 to TRBJ2-7; 7 bases are a match to TRBD1. CDR3 sequence reads: CASTLTTGTAYEQYF. The CDR3 coding sequence is TGTGCCAGCACTCTTACGACAGGGACCGCCTACGAGCAGTACTTC.